This is a list of T cell receptor beta chains from one sample in a study of T cell responses to AZD1222 COVID-19 vaccine. Only in-frame clones appear in the TCRdb table, and some are missing; sequencing was by immunoSEQ multiplex PCR. The table has about 110,000 clones, about 85% seen once. This sample comprised peripheral blood, obtained on day 0 of AZD1222 vaccination. The receptors were gathered from an adult in good health. Each CDR3 is given with its conserved first and last residue. A D gene is named only where the DNA matches it firmly. Expanded clones get a size class; other rows say once, few or many, or leave the size out.

j_call d_call v_call cdr3_length clone_size cdr3_aa cdr3_nt
TRBJ1-1 . TRBV2 15 few CAIRPRGIMNTEAFF TGTGCCATCCGCCCGAGGGGAATTATGAACACTGAAGCTTTCTTT
TRBJ1-5 . TRBV14 13 . CASSLGTGGPQHF TGTGCCAGCAGCCTCGGGACTGGGGGGCCCCAGCATTTT
TRBJ2-3 . TRBV11-3 14 . CASSQADSTDTQYF TGTGCCAGCAGCCAAGCTGATAGCACAGATACGCAGTATTTT
TRBJ1-4 . TRBV3-1/TRBV3-2 13 . CASSQGNGEKLFF TGTGCCAGCAGCCAAGGAAATGGAGAAAAACTGTTTTTT
TRBJ2-3 . TRBV5-1 14 few CASNKGGGGDTQYF TGCGCCAGCAACAAGGGCGGCGGAGGGGATACGCAGTATTTT
TRBJ1-1 . TRBV5-1 13 . CASSSRDDTEAFF TGCGCCAGCAGCTCCCGGGACGACACTGAAGCTTTCTTT
TRBJ2-4 . TRBV7-9 13 . CASSPPGIGTQYF TGTGCCAGCAGCCCCCCCGGGATTGGGACTCAGTACTTC
TRBJ2-5 . TRBV11-3 13 . CASSLASVETQYF TGTGCCAGCAGCTTAGCCAGCGTAGAGACCCAGTACTTC
TRBJ1-2 TRBD1 TRBV4-1 14 . CASSQEGTGYGYTF TGCGCCAGCAGCCAAGAAGGGACAGGGTACGGCTACACCTTC
TRBJ1-5 . TRBV12-3/TRBV12-4 11 . CASSFTGTQHF TGTGCCAGCAGTTTTACGGGGACCCAGCATTTT
TRBJ2-3 . TRBV28 13 . CASRPGPTDTQYF TGTGCCAGCAGGCCGGGGCCCACAGATACGCAGTATTTT
TRBJ1-2 . TRBV19 15 . CASSTPQKGNYGYTF TGTGCCAGTAGTACACCCCAGAAGGGGAACTATGGCTACACCTTC
TRBJ2-3 . TRBV7-6 15 . CASSPSGGSTDTQYF TGTGCCAGCAGCCCCTCCGGGGGTAGCACAGATACGCAGTATTTT
TRBJ2-1 . TRBV21-1 18 . CASSSRTSGRCKYNEQFF TGTGCCAGCAGCAGTCGGACTAGCGGGAGGTGTAAGTACAATGAGCAGTTCTTC
TRBJ2-3 TRBD2 TRBV7-2 15 . CASSPGGGPTDTQYF TGTGCCAGCAGCCCGGGGGGAGGGCCCACAGATACGCAGTATTTT
TRBJ2-5 . TRBV10-1 15 . CASIKGTQGAETQYF TGCGCCAGCATTAAGGGGACACAAGGGGCGGAGACCCAGTACTTC
TRBJ1-5 . TRBV4-1 14 . CASSQLGRNQPQHF TGCGCCAGCAGCCAACTAGGGCGTAATCAGCCCCAGCATTTT
TRBJ2-1 TRBD2 TRBV20-1 14 . CSASRLAGDNEQFF TGCAGTGCTAGTAGGCTAGCGGGGGATAATGAGCAGTTCTTC